Below, one T cell receptor beta chain is given with its context. The antigen is not known. This may arise from a read error, as a much more abundant clone is one base away. This sample is drawn from a study of T cell repertoires in cytomegalovirus infection. Study conclusions and caveats: CMV-specific TCR beta clonotypes restricted by HLA-C were the ones dominating the ex vivo response. CMV carriers having the relevant HLA were flagged by cumulative public TCR beta family frequency.

Each CDR3 protein is one row after TCRdb ran MiXCR on the reads. The sample yields around 330,000 distinct CDR3 sequences, 15% to 20% seen once. This CDR3 comprises 15 residues. V was clipped by 1 base and J by 9 bases, with 16 bases between them. CDR1 is SGHTA, CDR2 FQGNSA, per germline. This TCR derives from a human donor in good health (CMV status not recorded). Some clones in this sample may be carry-over from other donors' samples. The sample was PBMCs. The rearrangement links TRBV7-2 to TRBJ1-3; D ambiguous. CDR3 protein: CASSLDSLRRSTIYF. The DNA of the CDR3 is TGTGCCAGCAGCTTAGATTCTCTAAGGCGAAGCACCATATATTTT.